This TCR beta chain appears in the sequencing data of a study of tissue T cells after allogeneic stem cell transplantation. The V end lost 6 bases, the J end lost 9 bases, and 21 bases lay between the germline ends. The CDR3 is made up of 14 amino acids. The germline gives CDR1 SQVTM, CDR2 ANQGSEA. TCRdb's table, derived via immunoSEQ multiplex PCR, lists solely in-frame clones and lacks some. The sample records more than 7,000 clones, around three fifths being singletons. This clone was seen more than once but under ten times. This TCR came from a female donor aged 60 or older with lung cancer. Material: tissue from the jejunum, obtained at autopsy. This chain joins TRBV29-1 and TRBJ2-1; TRBD2 is a possible D gene (5 bases). Written as DNA, the CDR3 is TGCAGCGTGGGCCACGAAGGTTACAGCGGTGAGCAGTTCTTC. It codes for CSVGHEGYSGEQFF.